The sequence of this T cell receptor (beta chain) was determined in a study of T-cell memory formation after mild COVID-19 (dated by TCRdb to about 2021). As for the study more broadly: TCR sequence clusters from the two donors were largely donor specific. In two donors, T-cell clones that expanded and contracted after mild COVID-19 were followed by sequencing TCRalpha and TCRbeta repertoires longitudinally. The cohort was made up of two young adult volunteers, one female and one male, who were previously healthy. The full study reports these points: The detection of some responding clones in pre-infection memory suggests that pre-existing cross-reactive memory T cells joined the SARS-CoV-2 response. From day 15 to 85, contracting clones showed balanced CD4/CD8 phenotypes, whereas a second wave of clones that expanded from day 15 to 37 leaned towards CD4+. The study included only a couple of mild cases, and larger cohorts that include severe cases with pre-infection samples were judged to be necessary. SARS-CoV-2 specificity of the second-wave clones peaking on day 37 was not confirmed. Contracting CD4+ clones were found mainly in CM and EM memory subsets, while CD8+ clones were enriched in EMRA.

CDR1 and CDR2 (SGHRS, YFSETQ) derive from the germline V gene. A distance of 17 bases separates the germline ends of V and J, which lose 5 bases and 5 bases respectively. Measured from the cysteine to the phenylalanine, the CDR3 is 16 residues long. The entry retains the CDR3 DNA only, 48 bases that are in frame from base 1. Ficoll-Paque density gradient centrifugation was the method used to isolate PBMCs. For this clonotype: No antigen is known for it. No base quality values were provided; no much bigger clone lies one nucleotide off.

Instrument on record: Illumina NovaSeq 6000. TCRalpha and TCRbeta cDNA libraries were constructed by 5'RACE with constant-segment primers, with sample barcodes and unique molecular identifiers being introduced. RNA was extracted from every sample with Trizol reagent. The libraries were amplified in two PCR steps, and the second step added a second sample barcode and Illumina TruSeq adapters. Sequencing of the libraries was done on an Illumina NovaSeq, producing 2 x 150 bp paired-end reads. In the paper's pipeline: With migec v1.2.7, reads were demultiplexed and then collapsed into UMI-guided consensus sequences. Using mixcr v2.1.11, UMI consensuses were aligned to TRA and TRB V and J templates and then assembled into clonotypes. A clonotype was counted as expanded or contracted only if both edgeR and NoisET called the change significant, with noise models trained on biological replicates. For edgeR calls, the cutoffs were a false discovery rate-adjusted p below 0.01 and a log2 fold-change threshold of 1. As an exploratory analysis of dynamics, PCA with hierarchical clustering was applied to max-normalized trajectories of the 1000 most abundant clonotypes. Each responding clone was given a CD4 or CD8 phenotype based on the CD4+ and CD8+ repertoires, which had been sequenced separately. Through fastp at Q25 and MiXCR, TCRdb rebuilt clones from the public reads, retaining in-frame beta chains. Rows with one shared CDR3 protein collapse into an entry with the most common genes and DNA. The V and J calls come from TCRdb's annotation, not from the publication. The sample table records 180,000 or so distinct CDR3 sequences; around 10% of these occur just once. The top ten clonotypes cover roughly 3.8% of the sample.

The sample consisted of PBMCs or a T cell subset sorted from them (not recorded which). The TCR sequence derives from a man younger than 35 who had mild COVID-19 (a few samples of this study predate the infection). The sample titles of this study are shuffled in the database, so cell type and time point are left out; the donor was told from shared clones. The V gene is TRBV5-1 and the J gene is TRBJ1-6; confidence is insufficient to name the D gene. The CDR3 reads CASRGTRPDNNSPLHF. The bases are TGCGCCAGCAGGGGCACACGGCCCGACAATAATTCACCCCTCCACTTT.